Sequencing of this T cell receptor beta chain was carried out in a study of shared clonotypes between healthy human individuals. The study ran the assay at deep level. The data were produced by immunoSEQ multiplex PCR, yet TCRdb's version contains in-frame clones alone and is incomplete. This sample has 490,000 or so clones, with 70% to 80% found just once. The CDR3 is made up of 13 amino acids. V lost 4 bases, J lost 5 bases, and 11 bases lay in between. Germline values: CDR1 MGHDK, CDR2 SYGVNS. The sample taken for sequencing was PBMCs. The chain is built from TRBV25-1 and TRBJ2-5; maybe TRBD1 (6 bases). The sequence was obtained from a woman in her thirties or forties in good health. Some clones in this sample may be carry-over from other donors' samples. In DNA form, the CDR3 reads TGTGCCAGCAGTGGACAGGTCGGGGAGACCCAGTACTTC. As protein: CASSGQVGETQYF.